This record covers a single TCR beta chain. Per germline, CDR1 SGHRS and CDR2 YFSETQ. The CDR3 runs 18 residues. J gave up 0 bases and V 3 bases, and 15 bases lay outside the gene matches. Methods used by the authors: Quantification of nucleated cells was approximated via reference gene primer amplification. Only in-frame clones appear in the TCRdb table, and some are missing; sequencing was by immunoSEQ multiplex PCR. The DNA gave D and trimming, while V, J and clone size come from that table. The sample has roughly 4,600 clones, around 88% seen once. This sample stems from a study of blood T cell repertoires in COVID-19. Looking at the study overall: The United States, Italy and Spain provided the acute and convalescent COVID-19 samples. T cells, B-cell-depleted T cells, or PBMCs provided the cDNA or gDNA that served as material.

Seattle patient enrollment occurred during active infection, with longitudinal follow-up thereafter. The chain joins TRBV5-1 to TRBJ2-7; 7 bases map to TRBD2. Sequences were obtained from peripheral blood. This TCR was recovered from a man aged 70-80 years with COVID-19, enrolled during active disease. CDR3 residues: CASSWRGIAGAGSYEQYF. The CDR3, as DNA: TGCGCCAGCAGCTGGAGAGGGATAGCGGGCGCCGGCTCCTACGAGCAGTACTTC.